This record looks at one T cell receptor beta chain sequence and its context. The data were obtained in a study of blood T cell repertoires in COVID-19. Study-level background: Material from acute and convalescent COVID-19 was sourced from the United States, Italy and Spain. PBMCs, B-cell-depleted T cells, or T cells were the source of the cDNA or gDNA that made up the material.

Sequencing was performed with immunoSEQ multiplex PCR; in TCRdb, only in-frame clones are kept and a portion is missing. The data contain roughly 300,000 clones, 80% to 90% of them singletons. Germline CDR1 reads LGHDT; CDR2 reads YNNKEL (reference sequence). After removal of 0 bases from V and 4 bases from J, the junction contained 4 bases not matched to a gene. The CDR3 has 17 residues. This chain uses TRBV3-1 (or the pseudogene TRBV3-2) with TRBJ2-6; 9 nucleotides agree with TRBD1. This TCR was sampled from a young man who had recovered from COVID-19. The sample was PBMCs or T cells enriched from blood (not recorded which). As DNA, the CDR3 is TGTGCCAGCAGCCAAGACAGGACAGGGGACGGGGCCAACGTCCTGACTTTC. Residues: CASSQDRTGDGANVLTF.